This TCR beta chain was retrieved from a study of cytomegalovirus exposure and HLA in healthy donors. Looking at the study overall: Earlier sequencing of about 179 million T cells yielded approximately 120 million unique TCR beta sequences. Regarding the study as a whole: A later analysis showed TCR association rates differing by HLA locus, peaking at DRB1 and lowest at HLA-C. In a later analysis, most CMV-associated TCR beta chains appeared HLA-restricted.

The PCR made use of 60 Vbeta and 13 Jbeta primers. Using immunoSEQ multiplex PCR, the repertoire was profiled, and TCRdb retains in-frame clones only, with some absent. The sample lists over 130,000 clones; 79% were seen once. The CDR3 spans 15 residues. After removal of 2 bases from V and 7 bases from J, the junction contained 9 bases not matched to a gene. Germline loops: CDR1 SGHRS, CDR2 YFSETQ. In regard to this clone: What it recognizes is unknown.

The clonotype comes from a man aged 50 to 60 in good health and CMV-seropositive. The rearrangement links TRBV5-1 to TRBJ1-1, with 9 bases that match TRBD1. The material sequenced was PBMCs. The CDR3 loop is CASSFGGTGQGEAFF. The CDR3 bases are TGCGCCAGCAGCTTTGGGGGTACGGGACAGGGTGAAGCTTTCTTT.